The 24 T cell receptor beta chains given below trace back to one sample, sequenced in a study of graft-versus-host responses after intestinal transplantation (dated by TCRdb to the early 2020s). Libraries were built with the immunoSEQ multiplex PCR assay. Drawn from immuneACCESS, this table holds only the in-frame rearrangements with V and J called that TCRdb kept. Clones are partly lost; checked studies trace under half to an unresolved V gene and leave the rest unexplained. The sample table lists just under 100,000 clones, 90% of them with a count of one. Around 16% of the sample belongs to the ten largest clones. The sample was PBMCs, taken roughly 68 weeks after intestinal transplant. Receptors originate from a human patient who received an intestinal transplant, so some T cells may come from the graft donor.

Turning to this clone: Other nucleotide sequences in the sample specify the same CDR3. The CDR3 coding sequence is TGTGCCAGCAGTGCACAGGGAGGGGGCACTGAAGCTTTCTTT. The encoded protein is CASSAQGGGTEAFF. This chain joins TRBV2 and TRBJ1-1, with a tentative D call TRBD1 (6 bases). The length of the CDR3 is 14 residues. Trimming took 4 bases from V and 4 from J, leaving 13 bases between them. Germline values: CDR1 SNHLY, CDR2 FYNNEI.

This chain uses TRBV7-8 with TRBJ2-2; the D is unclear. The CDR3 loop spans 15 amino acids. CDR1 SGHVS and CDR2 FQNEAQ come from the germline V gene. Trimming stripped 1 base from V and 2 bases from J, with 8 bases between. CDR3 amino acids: CASSLGLGNTGELFF. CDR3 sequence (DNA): TGTGCCAGCAGCTTAGGCCTAGGAAACACCGGGGAGCTGTTTTTT.

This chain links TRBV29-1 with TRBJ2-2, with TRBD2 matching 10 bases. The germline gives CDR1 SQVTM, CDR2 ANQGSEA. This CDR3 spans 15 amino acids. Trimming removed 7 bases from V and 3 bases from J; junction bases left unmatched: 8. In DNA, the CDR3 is TGCAGCGCCTACCTAGCGGGGGAGTACACCGGGGAGCTGTTTTTT. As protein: CSAYLAGEYTGELFF.

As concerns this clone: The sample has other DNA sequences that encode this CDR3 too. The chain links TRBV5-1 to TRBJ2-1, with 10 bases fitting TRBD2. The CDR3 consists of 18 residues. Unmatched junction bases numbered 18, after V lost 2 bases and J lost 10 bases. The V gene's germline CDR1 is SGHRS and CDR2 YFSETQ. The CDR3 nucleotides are TGCGCCAGCAGCTTTTTGGAGGTGCTAGCGGGGGCAGGGGAGGAGCAGTTCTTC. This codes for CASSFLEVLAGAGEEQFF.

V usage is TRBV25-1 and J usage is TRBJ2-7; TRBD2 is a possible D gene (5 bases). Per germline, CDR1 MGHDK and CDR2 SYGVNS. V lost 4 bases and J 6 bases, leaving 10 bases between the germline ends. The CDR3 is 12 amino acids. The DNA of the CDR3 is TGTGCCAGCAGTGTTGGGAGCGGCGAGCAGTACTTC. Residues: CASSVGSGEQYF.

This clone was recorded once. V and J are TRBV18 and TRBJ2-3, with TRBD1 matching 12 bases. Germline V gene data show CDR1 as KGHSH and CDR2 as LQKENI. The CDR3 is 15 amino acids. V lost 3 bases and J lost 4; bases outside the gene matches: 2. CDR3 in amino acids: CASSPGQGAADTQYF. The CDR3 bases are TGTGCCAGCTCACCGGGACAGGGGGCGGCAGATACGCAGTATTTT.

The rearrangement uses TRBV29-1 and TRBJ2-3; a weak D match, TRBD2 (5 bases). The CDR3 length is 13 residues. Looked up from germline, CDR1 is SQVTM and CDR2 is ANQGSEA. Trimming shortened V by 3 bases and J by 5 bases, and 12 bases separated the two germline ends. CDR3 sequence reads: CSVEASWGDTQYF. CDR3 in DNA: TGCAGCGTTGAGGCTAGCTGGGGAGATACGCAGTATTTT.

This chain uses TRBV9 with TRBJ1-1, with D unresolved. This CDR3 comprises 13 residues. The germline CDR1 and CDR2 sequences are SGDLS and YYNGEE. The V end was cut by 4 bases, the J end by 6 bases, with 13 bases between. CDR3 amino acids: CASSTRPDAEAFF. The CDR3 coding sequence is TGTGCCAGCAGCACCCGACCGGACGCTGAAGCTTTCTTT.

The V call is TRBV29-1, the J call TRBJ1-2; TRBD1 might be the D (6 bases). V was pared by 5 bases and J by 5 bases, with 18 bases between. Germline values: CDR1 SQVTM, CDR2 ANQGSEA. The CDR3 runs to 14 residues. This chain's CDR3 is CSVSSWTEEYGYTF. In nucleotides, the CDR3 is TGCAGCGTTTCGTCCTGGACAGAGGAATATGGCTACACCTTC.

The CDR3 is CASSPWVETQYF. DNA for the CDR3: TGTGCCAGCAGTCCCTGGGTCGAGACCCAGTACTTC. The chain combines TRBV2 with TRBJ2-5; D is uncertain. CDR3 length: 12 amino acids. In germline, CDR1 is SNHLY, CDR2 FYNNEI. V lost 5 bases and J lost 5, with 9 bases in between.

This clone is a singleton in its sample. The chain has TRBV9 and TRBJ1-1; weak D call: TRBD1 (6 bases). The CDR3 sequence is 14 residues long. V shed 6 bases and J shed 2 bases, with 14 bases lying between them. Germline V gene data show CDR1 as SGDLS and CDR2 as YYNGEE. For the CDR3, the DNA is TGTGCCAGCACCGAAACAGGGACCAACACTGAAGCTTTCTTT. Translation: CASTETGTNTEAFF.

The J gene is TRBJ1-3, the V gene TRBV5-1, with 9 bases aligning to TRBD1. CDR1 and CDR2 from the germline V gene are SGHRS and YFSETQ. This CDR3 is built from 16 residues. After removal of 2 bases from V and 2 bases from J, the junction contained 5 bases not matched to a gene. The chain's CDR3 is CASSLQGASAGNTIYF. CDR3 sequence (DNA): TGCGCCAGCAGCTTACAGGGGGCGTCTGCTGGAAACACCATATATTTT.

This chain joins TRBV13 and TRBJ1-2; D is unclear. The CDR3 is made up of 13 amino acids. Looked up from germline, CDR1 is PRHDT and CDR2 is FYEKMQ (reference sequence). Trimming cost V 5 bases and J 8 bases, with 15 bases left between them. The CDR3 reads CASSPDPTGGYTF. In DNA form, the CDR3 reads TGTGCCAGCAGCCCGGATCCGACGGGAGGCTACACCTTC.

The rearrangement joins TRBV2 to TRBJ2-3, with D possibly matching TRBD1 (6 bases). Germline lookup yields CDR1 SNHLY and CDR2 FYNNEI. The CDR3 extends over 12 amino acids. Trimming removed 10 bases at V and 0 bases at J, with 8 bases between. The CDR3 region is CANTGSTDTQYF. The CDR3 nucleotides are TGTGCCAACACAGGGAGCACAGATACGCAGTATTTT. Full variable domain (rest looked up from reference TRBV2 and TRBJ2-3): EPEVTQTPSHQVTQMGQEVILRCVPISNHLYFYWYRQILGQKVEFLVSFYNNEISEKSEIFDDQFSVERPDGSNFTLKIRSTKLEDSAMYFCANTGSTDTQYFGPGTRLTVL.

CDR3 sequence (DNA): TGTGCCAGCAGCTGGACAGGGGGCCCCTACGAGCAGTACTTC. Amino acid sequence: CASSWTGGPYEQYF. The chain uses TRBV11-2 and TRBJ2-7; 11 bases fit TRBD1. Germline trimming cut 4 bases from V and 2 bases from J; bases unmatched to any gene: 1. The CDR3 has 14 residues. CDR1 and CDR2 from the germline V gene are SGHAT and FQNNGV.

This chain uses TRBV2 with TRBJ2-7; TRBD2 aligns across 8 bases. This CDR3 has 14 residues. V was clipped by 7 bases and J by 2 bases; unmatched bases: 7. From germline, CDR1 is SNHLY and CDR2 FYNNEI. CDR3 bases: TGTGCCAGCAAGGAAGGGGGACTAGCCTACGAGCAGTACTTC. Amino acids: CASKEGGLAYEQYF. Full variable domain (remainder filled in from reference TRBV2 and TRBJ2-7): EPEVTQTPSHQVTQMGQEVILRCVPISNHLYFYWYRQILGQKVEFLVSFYNNEISEKSEIFDDQFSVERPDGSNFTLKIRSTKLEDSAMYFCASKEGGLAYEQYFGPGTRLTVT.

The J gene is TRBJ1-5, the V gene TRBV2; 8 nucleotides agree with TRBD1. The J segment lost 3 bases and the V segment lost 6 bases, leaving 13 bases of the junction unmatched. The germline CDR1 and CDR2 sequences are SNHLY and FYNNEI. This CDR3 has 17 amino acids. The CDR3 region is CASSSRQGNALNQPQHF. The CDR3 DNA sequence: TGTGCCAGCAGCTCCAGACAGGGGAACGCCCTCAATCAGCCCCAGCATTTT.

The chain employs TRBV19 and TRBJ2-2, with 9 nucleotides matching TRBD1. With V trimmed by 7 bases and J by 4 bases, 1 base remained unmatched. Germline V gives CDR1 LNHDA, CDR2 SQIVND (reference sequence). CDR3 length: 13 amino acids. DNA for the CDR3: TGTGCCAGTATGGGACAGGGCACCGGGGAGCTGTTTTTT. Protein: CASMGQGTGELFF.

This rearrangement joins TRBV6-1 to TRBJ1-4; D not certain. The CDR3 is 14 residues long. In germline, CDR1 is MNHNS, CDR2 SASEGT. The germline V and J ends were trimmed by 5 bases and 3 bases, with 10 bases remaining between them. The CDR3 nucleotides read TGTGCCAGCAGTTGGGGTTTAGCTAATGAAAAACTGTTTTTT. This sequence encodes CASSWGLANEKLFF.

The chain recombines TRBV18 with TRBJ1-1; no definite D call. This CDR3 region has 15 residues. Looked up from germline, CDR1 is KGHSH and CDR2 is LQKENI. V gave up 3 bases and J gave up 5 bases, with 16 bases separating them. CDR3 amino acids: CASSPLEKGRTEAFF. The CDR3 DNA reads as TGTGCCAGCTCACCCCTTGAGAAGGGAAGGACTGAAGCTTTCTTT. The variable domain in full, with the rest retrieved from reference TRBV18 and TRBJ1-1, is NAGVMQNPRHLVRRRGQEARLRCSPMKGHSHVYWYRQLPEEGLKFMVYLQKENIIDESGMPKERFSAEFPKEGPSILRIQQVVRGDSAAYFCASSPLEKGRTEAFFGQGTRLTVV.

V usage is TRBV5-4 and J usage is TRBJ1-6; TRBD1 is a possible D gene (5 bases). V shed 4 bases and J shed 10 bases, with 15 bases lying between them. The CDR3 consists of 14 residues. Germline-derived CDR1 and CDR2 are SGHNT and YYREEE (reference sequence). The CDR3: CASSPGGIESPLHF. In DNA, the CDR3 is TGTGCCAGCAGCCCGGGGGGGATAGAATCACCCCTCCACTTT.

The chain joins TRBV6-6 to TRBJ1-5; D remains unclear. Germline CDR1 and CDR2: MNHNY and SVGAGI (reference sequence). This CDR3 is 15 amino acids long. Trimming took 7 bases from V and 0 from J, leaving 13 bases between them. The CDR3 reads CASTPGRYSNQPQHF. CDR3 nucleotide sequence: TGTGCCAGCACCCCGGGCCGATATAGCAATCAGCCCCAGCATTTT.

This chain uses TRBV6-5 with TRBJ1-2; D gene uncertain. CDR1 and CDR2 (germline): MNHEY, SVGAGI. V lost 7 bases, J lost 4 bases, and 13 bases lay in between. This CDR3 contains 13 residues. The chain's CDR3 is CASKRPQSYGYTF. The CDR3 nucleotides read TGTGCCAGCAAAAGACCCCAGAGCTATGGCTACACCTTC.

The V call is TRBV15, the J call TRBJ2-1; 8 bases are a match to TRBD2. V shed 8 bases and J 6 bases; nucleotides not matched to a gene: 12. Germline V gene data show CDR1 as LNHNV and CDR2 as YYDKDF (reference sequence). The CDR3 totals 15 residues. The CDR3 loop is CATSEGRGAPNEQFF. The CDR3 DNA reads TGTGCCACCTCCGAGGGGCGGGGGGCCCCCAATGAGCAGTTCTTC. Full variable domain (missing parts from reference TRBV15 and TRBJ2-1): DAMVIQNPRYQVTQFGKPVTLSCSQTLNHNVMYWYQQKSSQAPKLLFHYYDKDFNNEADTPDNFQSRRPNTSFCFLDIRSPGLGDTAMYLCATSEGRGAPNEQFFGPGTRLTVL.